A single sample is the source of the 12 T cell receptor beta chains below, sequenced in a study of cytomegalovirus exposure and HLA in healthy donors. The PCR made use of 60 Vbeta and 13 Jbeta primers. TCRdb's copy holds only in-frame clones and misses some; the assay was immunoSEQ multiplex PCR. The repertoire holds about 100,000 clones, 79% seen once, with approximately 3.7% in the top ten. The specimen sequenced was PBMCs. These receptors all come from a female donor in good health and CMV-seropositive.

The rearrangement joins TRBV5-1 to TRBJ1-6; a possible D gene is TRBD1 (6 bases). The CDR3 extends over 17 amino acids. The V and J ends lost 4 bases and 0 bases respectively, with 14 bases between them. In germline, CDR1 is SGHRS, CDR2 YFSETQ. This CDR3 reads CASSPGGLSSYNSPLHF. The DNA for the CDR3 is TGCGCCAGCAGCCCCGGGGGGCTTAGCTCCTATAATTCACCCCTCCACTTT.

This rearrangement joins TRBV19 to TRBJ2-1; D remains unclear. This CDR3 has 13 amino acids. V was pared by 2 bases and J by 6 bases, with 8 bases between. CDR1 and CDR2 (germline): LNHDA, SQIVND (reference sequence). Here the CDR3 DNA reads TGTGCCAGTAGTATACAGGTTCCCAATGAGCAGTTCTTC. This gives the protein CASSIQVPNEQFF.

The DNA of the CDR3 is TGTGCCAGCAGCACTGGCACCGGGACAGGGGCCAACTATGGCTACACCTTC. Translation gives CASSTGTGTGANYGYTF. The chain recombines TRBV5-6 with TRBJ1-2; 10 bases match TRBD1. Germline CDR1 is SGHDT and CDR2 is YYEEEE. This CDR3 has 17 residues. V was pared by 4 bases and J by 2 bases, with 11 bases of the junction left unmatched.

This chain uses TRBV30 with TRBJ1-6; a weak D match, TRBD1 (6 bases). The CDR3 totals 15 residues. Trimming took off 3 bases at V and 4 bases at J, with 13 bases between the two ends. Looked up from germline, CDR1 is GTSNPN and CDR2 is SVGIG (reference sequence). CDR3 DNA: TGTGCCTGGAGGGGACACCGCGGATATAATTCACCCCTCCACTTT. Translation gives CAWRGHRGYNSPLHF.

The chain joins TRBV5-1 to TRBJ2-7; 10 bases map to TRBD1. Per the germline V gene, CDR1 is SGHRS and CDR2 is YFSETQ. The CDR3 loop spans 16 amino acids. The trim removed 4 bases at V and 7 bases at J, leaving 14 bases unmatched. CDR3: CASSPNPGQGPGEQYF. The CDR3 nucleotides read TGCGCCAGCAGCCCGAACCCGGGACAGGGGCCCGGGGAGCAGTACTTC.

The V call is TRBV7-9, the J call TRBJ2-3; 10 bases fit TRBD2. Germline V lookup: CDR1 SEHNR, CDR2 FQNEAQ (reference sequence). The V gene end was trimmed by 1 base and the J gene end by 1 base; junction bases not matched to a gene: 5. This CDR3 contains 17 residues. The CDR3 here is CASSLGASGSRTDTQYF. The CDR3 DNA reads TGTGCCAGCAGCTTAGGGGCTAGCGGGAGTCGCACAGATACGCAGTATTTT.

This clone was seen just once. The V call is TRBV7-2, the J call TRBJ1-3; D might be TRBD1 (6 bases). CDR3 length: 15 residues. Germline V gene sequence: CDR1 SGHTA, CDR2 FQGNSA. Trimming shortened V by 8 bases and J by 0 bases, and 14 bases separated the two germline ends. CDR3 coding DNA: TGTGCCAGCGGGGGGGCGATCTTCTCTGGAAACACCATATATTTT. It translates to CASGGAIFSGNTIYF. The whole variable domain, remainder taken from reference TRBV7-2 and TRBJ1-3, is GAGVSQSPSNKVTEKGKDVELRCDPISGHTALYWYRQSLGQGLEFLIYFQGNSAPDKSGLPSDRFSAERTGGSVSTLTIQRTQQEDSAVYLCASGGAIFSGNTIYFGEGSWLTVV.

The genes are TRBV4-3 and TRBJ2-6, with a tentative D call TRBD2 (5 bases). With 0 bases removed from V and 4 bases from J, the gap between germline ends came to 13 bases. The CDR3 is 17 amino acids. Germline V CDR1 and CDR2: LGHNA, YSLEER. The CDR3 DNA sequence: TGCGCCAGCAGCCAAGAGATTAGAGGGCAAGGGGCCAACGTCCTGACTTTC. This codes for CASSQEIRGQGANVLTF.

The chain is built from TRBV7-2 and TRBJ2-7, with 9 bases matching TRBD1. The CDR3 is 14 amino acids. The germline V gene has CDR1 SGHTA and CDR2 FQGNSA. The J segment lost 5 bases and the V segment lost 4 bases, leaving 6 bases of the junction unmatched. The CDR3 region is CASSYWGQGHEQYF. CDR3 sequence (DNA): TGTGCCAGCAGCTACTGGGGACAGGGCCACGAGCAGTACTTC.

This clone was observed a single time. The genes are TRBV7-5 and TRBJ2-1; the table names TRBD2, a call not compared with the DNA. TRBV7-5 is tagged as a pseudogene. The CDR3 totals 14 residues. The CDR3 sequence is CVRERKREGNEQFF. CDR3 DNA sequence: TGTGTCAGAGAAAGGAAGCGGGAGGGTAATGAGCAGTTCTTC.

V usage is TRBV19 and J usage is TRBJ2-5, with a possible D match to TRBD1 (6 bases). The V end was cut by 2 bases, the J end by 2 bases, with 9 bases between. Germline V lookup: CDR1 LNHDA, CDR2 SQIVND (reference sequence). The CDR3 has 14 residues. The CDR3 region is CASSIQGLQETQYF. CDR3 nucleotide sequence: TGTGCCAGTAGTATACAGGGGCTTCAAGAGACCCAGTACTTC.

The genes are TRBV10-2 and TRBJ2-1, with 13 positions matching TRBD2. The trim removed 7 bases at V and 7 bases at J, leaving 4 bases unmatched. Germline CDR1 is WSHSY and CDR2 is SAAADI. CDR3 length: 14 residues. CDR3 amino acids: CASTGLAGMNEQFF. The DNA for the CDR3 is TGCGCCAGCACGGGACTAGCGGGAATGAATGAGCAGTTCTTC.